The T cell receptor (beta chain) described here comes from a study of read filtering for tumor transcriptome and immune sequencing. Study-wide context: TCR-mapped reads were about 4.05 to 11 million with IR-seq versus roughly 80 to 1273 with RNA-seq.

This library used around 0.4 ug RNA and molecular barcoded adaptors spanning alpha/delta and beta/gamma chains. A single record per CDR3 protein comes from TCRdb applying MiXCR to the reads. The table lists approximately 90,000 distinct CDR3 sequences, roughly an eighth of them singletons, with 15% in the top ten. J was trimmed by 4 bases and V by 2 bases; bases with no gene match: 5. The germline V gene encodes CDR1 DFQATT and CDR2 SNEGSKA (reference sequence). The CDR3 length is 14 residues. This clonotype has a count of ten or more. Antigen specificity is unknown. General study findings and limits: Even smaller IR-seq throughput identified most shared clonotypes. About four fifths of IR-seq clonotypes had a single read, yet these held around 4% of reads.

At the time of active disease, bone marrow was collected from every patient. The chain employs TRBV20-1 and TRBJ1-5, with TRBD1 matching 7 bases. The receptor comes from a donor aged 40 or over with multiple myeloma. The specimen sequenced was a population of CD138-negative cells sorted from bone marrow. The CDR3: CSARSGQSNQPQHF. CDR3 nucleotide sequence: TGCAGTGCTAGATCGGGACAGTCTAATCAGCCCCAGCATTTT.